The rows below give T cell receptor beta chains drawn from one sample of a study of blood T cell repertoires in COVID-19. The protocol was immunoSEQ multiplex PCR, while the TCRdb copy is restricted to in-frame clones and leaves out a portion. The sample includes 130,000 to 150,000 clones, less than 90% seen only once; the top ten take less than 50%. The sequenced sample consisted of peripheral blood. These receptors were collected from a human donor in a cohort sampled during active COVID-19. CDR3s include the opening cysteine and the closing phenylalanine or tryptophan. The D gene is left open where the match is weak. Rows may omit the clone size; those that give it use once, few, many or a size class.

V	J	D	size	DNA	CDR3
TRBV5-1	TRBJ1-4	.	once	TGCGCCAGCAGCGATCCCGGACAGCCAAAGGGTGAAAAACTGTTTTTT	CASSDPGQPKGEKLFF
TRBV2	TRBJ1-1	TRBD1	.	TGTGCCAGCGGAGGACAGGGGGGGAACACTGAAGCTTTCTTT	CASGGQGGNTEAFF
TRBV6-1	TRBJ1-2	.	.	TGTGCCAGCAGTGATCAGGATTATGGCTACACCTTC	CASSDQDYGYTF
TRBV7-2	TRBJ1-3	TRBD1	.	TGTGCCAGCAGCTTAGCCACCCAGGGGGGACCGATATATTTT	CASSLATQGGPIYF
TRBV7-2	TRBJ2-5	.	.	TGTGCCAGCAGCCCCGGGGACCAAGAGACCCAGTACTTC	CASSPGDQETQYF
TRBV18	TRBJ1-6	.	.	TGTGCCAGCTCACCACGGTTAGGAGAAAATTCACCCCTCCACTTT	CASSPRLGENSPLHF
TRBV3-1/TRBV3-2	TRBJ1-2	.	.	TGTGCCAGCAGCAGACTTAACTATGGCTACACCTTC	CASSRLNYGYTF
TRBV28	TRBJ1-5	.	.	TGTGCCAGCAGTTTAAGGGGAGGGGGTGGCAATCAGCCCCAGCATTTT	CASSLRGGGGNQPQHF
TRBV5-5	TRBJ2-7	TRBD2	.	TGTGCCAGCAGCTTGGGGCTAGCGGGGGGGATCTCCTACGAGCAGTACTTC	CASSLGLAGGISYEQYF
TRBV5-1	TRBJ2-1	TRBD2	.	TGCGCCAGCAGCCGCACTACTAGCGGGGGGACATATTTCTCCTACAATGAGCAGTTCTTC	CASSRTTSGGTYFSYNEQFF
TRBV19	TRBJ1-6	.	once	TGTGCCAGTCGGACAGACCTGTACTCACCCCTCCACTTT	CASRTDLYSPLHF